This T cell receptor beta chain was profiled in a study of control samples from healthy donors and cancer patients. The CDR3 is 15 residues long. Losses at the gene ends were 5 bases for V and 3 bases for J; bases not matched to a gene: 7. The germline CDR1 and CDR2 sequences are PRHDT and FYEKMQ (reference sequence). The assay was immunoSEQ multiplex PCR, and TCRdb's table has in-frame clones only and misses some. The table has some 82,000 clones, around 80% seen once. Sequences were obtained from PBMCs. This sequence originates from a man in his sixties with head and neck cancer. The V and J genes are TRBV13 and TRBJ2-3; 8 bases are shared with TRBD2. The CDR3 reads CASSPGLAETDTQYF. DNA for the CDR3: TGTGCCAGCAGCCCTGGACTAGCTGAAACAGATACGCAGTATTTT.